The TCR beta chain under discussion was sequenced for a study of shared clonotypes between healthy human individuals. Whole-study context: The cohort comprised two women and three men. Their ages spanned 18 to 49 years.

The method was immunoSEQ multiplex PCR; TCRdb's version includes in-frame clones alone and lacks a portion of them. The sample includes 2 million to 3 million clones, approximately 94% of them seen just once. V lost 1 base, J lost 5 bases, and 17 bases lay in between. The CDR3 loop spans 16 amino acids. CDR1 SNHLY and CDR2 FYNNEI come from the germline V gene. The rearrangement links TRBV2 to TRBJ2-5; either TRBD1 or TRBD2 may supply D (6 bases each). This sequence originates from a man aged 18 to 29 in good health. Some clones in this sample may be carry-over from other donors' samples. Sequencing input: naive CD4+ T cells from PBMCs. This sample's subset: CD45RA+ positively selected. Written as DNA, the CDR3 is TGTGCCAGCAGTGAAGGCTGGGGGGCGCAAGGGGAGACCCAGTACTTC. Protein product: CASSEGWGAQGETQYF.